This T cell receptor (beta chain) was documented in a study of neurological immune-mediated disorders. This clonotype was recorded many times. Antigen: not known. Unsorted libraries were generated from 2 million PBMCs held at -80 degrees C. The study, taken as a whole, reports: Phylogenetic grouping assigned the repertoires of 18 of 34 multiple sclerosis patients to a single related-CDR3 cluster, which may represent a signature.

Germline values: CDR1 SGHTA, CDR2 FQGNSA. With V trimmed by 5 bases and J by 0 bases, 4 bases remained unmatched. The CDR3 is made up of 15 amino acids. 5'RACE with 10-nucleotide random UMIs generated the cDNA. Over 200 million TCR-beta sequences from 15-18 subjects came from every sequencing run. MiXCR, run by TCRdb on the 5' RACE reads, gives a single entry per CDR3 protein. The sample contains approximately 40,000 distinct CDR3 sequences, about 4.1% of which appear only once. The V and J genes are TRBV7-2 and TRBJ1-5, with 7 nucleotides matching TRBD1. Sample: PBMCs. The clonotype was recovered from a man under 40 with multiple sclerosis. The CDR3 DNA sequence: TGTGCCAGCAGCCCACAGGGGAATAGCAATCAGCCCCAGCATTTT. This gives the protein CASSPQGNSNQPQHF.